These 12 T cell receptor beta chains were all obtained from the same sample, sequenced in a study of beta chain features in type 1 diabetes. Antigen specificity for these receptors is unknown. Broader study findings: When Type 1 diabetes patients were examined, their TCRB CDR3s proved moderately but significantly shorter in all four CD4+ subsets.

Reverse transcription of all isolated RNA meant that expressed TCRB transcripts were sequenced. The assay was immunoSEQ multiplex PCR, and TCRdb's table has in-frame clones only and misses some. The sample lists about 240,000 clones, about 15% seen once, with roughly 0.019% in the top ten. The sample consisted of naive CD4+ T cells from blood. Source of these receptors: a man aged 25 to 45 with type 1 diabetes.

CDR3 DNA sequence: TGTGCCTGGAGTCCGGGGACAGGGGGAACTAATGAAAAACTGTTTTTT. Encoded protein: CAWSPGTGGTNEKLFF. The chain combines TRBV30 with TRBJ1-4; TRBD1 matches at 11 bases. V was pared by 2 bases and J by 1 base, with 3 bases of the junction left unmatched. CDR1 is GTSNPN, CDR2 SVGIG, per germline (reference sequence). The CDR3 is 16 residues long.

This clone has just a few counts. The J gene is TRBJ2-5, the V gene TRBV2, with D hard to call. The V gene's germline CDR1 is SNHLY and CDR2 FYNNEI. V was pared by 4 bases and J by 1 base, with 10 bases between. This CDR3 region has 14 residues. The CDR3 loop is CASSVERSQETQYF. CDR3 sequence (DNA): TGTGCCAGCAGTGTTGAACGGAGCCAAGAGACCCAGTACTTC.

The rearrangement uses TRBV7-2 and TRBJ1-5, with TRBD1 matching 7 bases. The CDR3 spans 16 residues. Trimming took 1 base from V and 3 from J; bases not matched to a gene: 6. CDR1 and CDR2 (germline): SGHTA, FQGNSA. Here the CDR3 reads CASSLGGQAVNQPQHF. In DNA, the CDR3 is TGTGCCAGCAGCTTAGGAGGACAGGCTGTCAATCAGCCCCAGCATTTT.

In its sample, this clone was seen a few times. The V gene is TRBV29-1, the J gene TRBJ1-1; 7 bases line up with TRBD1. The CDR3 extends over 13 amino acids. V trimming: 7 bases; J trimming: 4 bases; junction bases outside the gene matches: 9. In germline, CDR1 is SQVTM, CDR2 ANQGSEA. CDR3 coding DNA: TGCAGCGGTTCAGACAGGGCCCGCACTGAAGCTTTCTTT. It is translated as CSGSDRARTEAFF. The variable domain in full, with the rest retrieved from reference TRBV29-1 and TRBJ1-1, is SAVISQKPSRDICQRGTSLTIQCQVDSQVTMMFWYRQQPGQSLTLIATANQGSEATYESGFVIDKFPISRPNLTFSTLTVSNMSPEDSSIYLCSGSDRARTEAFFGQGTRLTVV.

The chain has TRBV5-1 and TRBJ2-1; possible D gene TRBD2, 5 bases. V was trimmed by 0 bases and J by 6 bases, leaving 7 bases between them. The CDR3 is made up of 13 amino acids. Germline loops: CDR1 SGHRS, CDR2 YFSETQ. CDR3 amino acids: CASSLGGSNEQFF. The CDR3 nucleotides are TGCGCCAGCAGCTTGGGAGGGAGCAATGAGCAGTTCTTC.

J is TRBJ1-1 and V is TRBV6-5; D is undetermined. CDR1 MNHEY and CDR2 SVGAGI come from the germline V gene. V was clipped by 2 bases and J by 3 bases, with 13 bases between them. The CDR3 has 15 residues. CDR3: CASSYGRQAYTEAFF. CDR3 sequence (DNA): TGTGCCAGCAGTTACGGGAGGCAGGCTTACACTGAAGCTTTCTTT.

V is TRBV6-5 and J is TRBJ2-7, with a possible D match to TRBD2 (5 bases). V was trimmed by 0 bases and J by 2 bases, leaving 11 bases between them. The CDR3 extends over 15 amino acids. The germline V gene has CDR1 MNHEY and CDR2 SVGAGI. The CDR3 loop is CASSYSRTGTYEQYF. DNA for the CDR3: TGTGCCAGCAGTTACTCCCGGACTGGAACCTACGAGCAGTACTTC.

This CDR3 reads CASSFSGGLPETQYF. DNA of the CDR3: TGTGCCAGTAGTTTTAGCGGGGGGCTCCCGGAGACCCAGTACTTC. The chain combines TRBV19 with TRBJ2-5, with 10 bases matching TRBD2. Germline CDR1 and CDR2: LNHDA and SQIVND (reference sequence). There are 15 residues in the CDR3. Trimming at V came to 5 bases and at J to 5 bases, leaving 8 bases not matched to a gene.

The chain is built from TRBV14 and TRBJ1-1; D unclear. This CDR3 is built from 13 residues. In germline, CDR1 is SGHDN, CDR2 FVKESK. Trimming left V 1 base short and J 1 base short, with 4 bases between. DNA for the CDR3: TGTGCCAGCAGCCAAGCGGGGAACACTGAAGCTTTCTTT. Amino acids: CASSQAGNTEAFF.

Only a few counts were recorded for this clone. J is TRBJ2-5 and V is TRBV10-3, with TRBD1 as a possible D gene (5 bases). Per germline, CDR1 ENHRY and CDR2 SYGVKD. CDR3 length: 13 residues. V lost 4 bases to trimming and J lost 5 bases, with 11 bases between them. The CDR3 coding sequence is TGTGCCATCAGTGGCCAGGGTTGGGAGACCCAGTACTTC. Amino acid sequence: CAISGQGWETQYF.

The chain employs TRBV6-1 and TRBJ2-7; 7 bases are shared with TRBD2. The CDR3 extends over 13 amino acids. J was trimmed by 6 bases and V by 4 bases; bases with no gene match: 6. CDR1 and CDR2 from the germline V gene are MNHNS and SASEGT. Here the CDR3 DNA reads TGTGCCAGCAGTGGAGGCGGGGGATCCGAGCAGTACTTC. It encodes CASSGGGGSEQYF.

This clone has only a few counts. This rearrangement joins TRBV9 to TRBJ1-2, with a possible D match to TRBD1 (5 bases). Germline CDR1 reads SGDLS; CDR2 reads YYNGEE. The length of the CDR3 is 15 residues. The V end was cut by 4 bases, the J end by 0 bases, with 13 bases between. This chain's CDR3 is CASSSGGRANYGYTF. The CDR3, as DNA: TGTGCCAGCAGCTCTGGGGGGAGAGCTAACTATGGCTACACCTTC.